This T cell receptor (beta chain) was identified during a study of T cell repertoires in cytomegalovirus infection. On the study more broadly: CMV epitopes in the study were HLA-C-restricted (recently identified) and HLA-B-restricted (well studied). It was the public TCR beta signatures that indicated both CMV infection and matching HLA type.

General study findings and limits: HLA-C-restricted CMV clonotypes gave the most frequent clonotype in two of eight donors. Pooled public TCR beta family frequency picked out CMV carriers with the relevant HLA.

This CDR3 has 12 residues. Trimming removed 3 bases at V and 7 bases at J, with 7 bases between. The germline V gene has CDR1 MDHEN and CDR2 SYDVKM. TCRdb redid the calling of the reads with MiXCR, one entry per CDR3 protein. The sample comprises some 480,000 distinct CDR3 sequences, roughly a third of which are singletons, and roughly 16% rests with the top ten. A few counts support this clonotype. What it recognizes is unknown. The V gene is TRBV28, the J gene TRBJ1-5; D may be TRBD1 (6 bases). This sequence was found in a human donor in good health (CMV status not recorded). Some clones in this sample may be carry-over from other donors' samples. This specimen consisted of cultured PBMCs, obtained from culture after CMV antigen stimulation. In DNA, the CDR3 is TGTGCCAGCAGTTTGGGGGCCCAGCCCCAGCATTTT. Protein sequence: CASSLGAQPQHF.